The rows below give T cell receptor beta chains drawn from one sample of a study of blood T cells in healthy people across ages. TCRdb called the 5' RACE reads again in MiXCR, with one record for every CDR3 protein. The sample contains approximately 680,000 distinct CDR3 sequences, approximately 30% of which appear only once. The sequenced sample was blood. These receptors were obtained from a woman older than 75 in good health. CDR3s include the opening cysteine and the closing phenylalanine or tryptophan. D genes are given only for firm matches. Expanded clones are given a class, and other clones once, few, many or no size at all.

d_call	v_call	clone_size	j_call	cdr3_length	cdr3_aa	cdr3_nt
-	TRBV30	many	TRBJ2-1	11	CAWSGLNEQFF	TGTGCCTGGAGTGGGCTCAATGAGCAGTTCTTC
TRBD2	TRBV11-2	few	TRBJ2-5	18	CASNSEAPGLAPRETQYF	TGTGCCAGCAACTCGGAAGCCCCGGGACTAGCACCCCGGGAGACCCAGTACTTC
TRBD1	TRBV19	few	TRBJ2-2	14	CASRAGGTAGELFF	TGTGCCAGCCGGGCAGGGGGTACGGCCGGGGAGCTGTTTTTT
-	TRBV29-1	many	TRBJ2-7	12	CSVAGQAYEQYF	TGCAGCGTGGCGGGACAAGCCTACGAGCAGTACTTC
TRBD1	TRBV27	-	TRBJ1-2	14	CASRGPGTGDGYTF	TGTGCCAGCAGGGGACCCGGGACAGGCGATGGCTACACCTTC
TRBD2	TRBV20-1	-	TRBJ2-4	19	CSAPKGASGGHLAKNIQYF	TGCAGTGCCCCCAAGGGTGCTAGCGGGGGGCATCTAGCCAAAAACATTCAGTACTTC
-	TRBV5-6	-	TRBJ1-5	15	CASSLKQGGNQPQHF	TGTGCCAGCAGCCTAAAACAGGGAGGGAATCAGCCCCAGCATTTT
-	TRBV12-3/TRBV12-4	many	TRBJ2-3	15	CASSFEGGGTDTQYF	TGTGCCAGCAGTTTCGAGGGGGGGGGCACAGATACGCAGTATTTT
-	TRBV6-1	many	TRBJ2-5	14	CASSEARHRGTQYF	TGTGCCAGCAGTGAAGCGCGCCATCGGGGGACCCAGTACTTC
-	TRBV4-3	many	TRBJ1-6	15	CASSLGTEHNSPLHF	TGCGCCAGCAGCCTCGGGACCGAACATAATTCACCCCTCCACTTT
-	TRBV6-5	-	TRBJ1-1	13	CASSYLGNPEAFF	TGTGCCAGCAGTTACTTAGGAAACCCTGAAGCTTTCTTT
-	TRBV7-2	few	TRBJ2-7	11	CANSLDHGQYF	TGTGCCAACAGCTTGGATCACGGGCAGTACTTC
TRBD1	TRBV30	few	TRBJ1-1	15	CAWSSSDRGYTEAFF	TGTGCCTGGAGTTCCTCCGACAGGGGATACACTGAAGCTTTCTTT
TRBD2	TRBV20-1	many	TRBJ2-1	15	CSAPGGTSRYNEQFF	TGCAGTGCTCCAGGTGGGACTAGCCGGTACAATGAGCAGTTCTTC
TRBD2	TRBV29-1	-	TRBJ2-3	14	CSVVSGVGTDTQYF	TGCAGCGTTGTAAGCGGGGTAGGCACAGATACGCAGTATTTT
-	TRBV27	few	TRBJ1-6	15	CASRVQVGGNSPLHF	TGTGCCAGCAGAGTACAGGTAGGAGGGAATTCACCCCTCCACTTT
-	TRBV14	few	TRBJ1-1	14	CASSHLVGWNEAFF	TGTGCCAGCAGCCACCTTGTCGGGTGGAATGAAGCTTTCTTT
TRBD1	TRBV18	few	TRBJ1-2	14	CASSPGQDGYGYTF	TGTGCCAGCTCACCGGGACAGGACGGCTATGGCTACACCTTC
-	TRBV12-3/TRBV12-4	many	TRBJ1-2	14	CASSQTGWPYGYTF	TGTGCCAGCAGCCAGACCGGCTGGCCCTATGGCTACACCTTC
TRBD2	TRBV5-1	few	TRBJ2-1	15	CASSFEWGGYNEQFF	TGCGCCAGCAGCTTTGAGTGGGGGGGTTACAATGAGCAGTTCTTC